This is a list of T cell receptor beta chains from one sample in a study of blood T cell repertoires in COVID-19. Assay used: immunoSEQ multiplex PCR; TCRdb lists only in-frame clones, some missing. The top ten hold roughly 9.1% of the sample, which has some 150,000 clones, approximately 81% seen once. Sequencing input: peripheral blood. The receptors originated from a woman in her fifties or sixties with active or convalescent COVID-19. The CDR3 runs from the conserved cysteine through the conserved F or W. Each record gives: CDR3 protein, CDR3 DNA, clone size, D gene, V gene, J gene. A D gene is named only where the DNA matches it firmly. Clone size, where shown, is once, few, many, or a class for clones that have expanded.

cdr3_aa: CASSLVSGSSTDTQYF
cdr3_nt: TGTGCCAGCAGCTTAGTCAGCGGGAGCAGCACAGATACGCAGTATTTT
clone_size: NA
d_call: TRBD2
v_call: TRBV7-8
j_call: TRBJ2-3

cdr3_aa: CASSITVGGAYNEQFF
cdr3_nt: TGTGCCAGTAGTATAACCGTGGGGGGGGCCTACAATGAGCAGTTCTTC
clone_size: NA
d_call: TRBD2
v_call: TRBV19
j_call: TRBJ2-1

cdr3_aa: CASTPYLAGENNEQFF
cdr3_nt: TGTGCCAGTACCCCCTATCTAGCGGGGGAGAACAATGAGCAGTTCTTC
clone_size: few
d_call: TRBD2
v_call: TRBV19
j_call: TRBJ2-1

cdr3_aa: CASSYSRGITQQYF
cdr3_nt: TGTGCCAGCAGTTACTCGAGGGGGATCACTCAGCAGTATTTT
clone_size: NA
d_call: NA
v_call: TRBV6-5
j_call: TRBJ2-3

cdr3_aa: CASSLDRGNQPQHF
cdr3_nt: TGTGCCAGCAGTTTGGACAGGGGCAATCAGCCCCAGCATTTT
clone_size: NA
d_call: TRBD1
v_call: TRBV27
j_call: TRBJ1-5

cdr3_aa: CASSLRQETQYF
cdr3_nt: TGTGCCAGCAGCCTGAGACAAGAGACCCAGTACTTC
clone_size: NA
d_call: NA
v_call: TRBV5-6
j_call: TRBJ2-5

cdr3_aa: CASSLRAGRETQYF
cdr3_nt: TGTGCCAGCAGCTTACGTGCAGGGCGAGAGACCCAGTACTTC
clone_size: NA
d_call: NA
v_call: TRBV5-6
j_call: TRBJ2-5

cdr3_aa: CATSERDRGDEQYF
cdr3_nt: TGTGCCACCAGTGAACGGGACAGGGGCGACGAGCAGTACTTC
clone_size: NA
d_call: TRBD1
v_call: TRBV24-1
j_call: TRBJ2-7

cdr3_aa: CASSREDTDNQPQHF
cdr3_nt: TGCGCCAGCAGCCGGGAGGACACCGACAATCAGCCCCAGCATTTT
clone_size: NA
d_call: NA
v_call: TRBV4-1
j_call: TRBJ1-5

cdr3_aa: CASSGRDTYGYTF
cdr3_nt: TGTGCCAGCAGCGGACGGGACACCTATGGCTACACCTTC
clone_size: NA
d_call: NA
v_call: TRBV5-4
j_call: TRBJ1-2

cdr3_aa: CASSEVGAVGEKLFF
cdr3_nt: TGTGCCAGCAGCGAGGTGGGGGCGGTGGGAGAAAAACTGTTTTTT
clone_size: NA
d_call: NA
v_call: TRBV28
j_call: TRBJ1-4

cdr3_aa: CASSQGRDTEAFF
cdr3_nt: TGTGCCAGCAGCCAAGGGAGGGACACTGAAGCTTTCTTT
clone_size: NA
d_call: NA
v_call: TRBV3-1/TRBV3-2
j_call: TRBJ1-1

cdr3_aa: CASSQGEGAYNEQFF
cdr3_nt: TGCGCCAGCAGCCAAGGAGAGGGAGCCTACAATGAGCAGTTCTTC
clone_size: NA
d_call: NA
v_call: TRBV4-1
j_call: TRBJ2-1

cdr3_aa: CASSTARLAGVNNEQFF
cdr3_nt: TGTGCCAGTAGTACCGCCAGACTAGCGGGAGTGAACAATGAGCAGTTCTTC
clone_size: NA
d_call: TRBD2
v_call: TRBV19
j_call: TRBJ2-1

cdr3_aa: CAYTDRGLGYTF
cdr3_nt: TGTGCCTACACCGACAGGGGGCTTGGCTACACCTTC
clone_size: NA
d_call: TRBD1
v_call: TRBV30
j_call: TRBJ1-2

cdr3_aa: CASSPYTSGSSYNEQFF
cdr3_nt: TGTGCCAGCAGCCCTTACACTAGCGGGAGCTCCTACAATGAGCAGTTCTTC
clone_size: once
d_call: TRBD2
v_call: TRBV14
j_call: TRBJ2-1

cdr3_aa: CASSLVGQSGNTIYF
cdr3_nt: TGTGCCAGCAGCTTAGTGGGACAATCTGGAAACACCATATATTTT
clone_size: NA
d_call: NA
v_call: TRBV11-2
j_call: TRBJ1-3

cdr3_aa: CASSRQTGAGETQYF
cdr3_nt: TGTGCCAGCAGCCGGCAGACAGGGGCAGGCGAGACCCAGTACTTC
clone_size: NA
d_call: TRBD1
v_call: TRBV7-2
j_call: TRBJ2-5

cdr3_aa: CASSEAQGYNYGYTF
cdr3_nt: TGTGCCAGCAGTGAGGCGCAGGGGTATAACTATGGCTACACCTTC
clone_size: NA
d_call: NA
v_call: TRBV6-1
j_call: TRBJ1-2

cdr3_aa: CASSWGGVGETQYF
cdr3_nt: TGTGCCAGCAGTTGGGGGGGAGTCGGGGAGACCCAGTACTTC
clone_size: NA
d_call: TRBD2
v_call: TRBV27
j_call: TRBJ2-5

cdr3_aa: CASSPRQGVGKSPLHF
cdr3_nt: TGTGCCAGCAGTCCCCGGCAGGGCGTAGGAAAATCACCCCTCCACTTT
clone_size: few
d_call: NA
v_call: TRBV27
j_call: TRBJ1-6

cdr3_aa: CASRQGGADTQYF
cdr3_nt: TGTGCCAGCAGGCAGGGGGGCGCAGATACGCAGTATTTT
clone_size: NA
d_call: NA
v_call: TRBV7-2
j_call: TRBJ2-3

cdr3_aa: CASSGADNGESGYTF
cdr3_nt: TGCGCCAGCAGTGGGGCTGACAACGGGGAATCGGGCTACACCTTC
clone_size: NA
d_call: NA
v_call: TRBV10-2
j_call: TRBJ1-2

cdr3_aa: CASSLTNQGSPLHF
cdr3_nt: TGTGCCAGCAGTCTAACCAACCAGGGTTCACCCCTCCACTTT
clone_size: NA
d_call: NA
v_call: TRBV27
j_call: TRBJ1-6

cdr3_aa: CASTGVGANTGELFF
cdr3_nt: TGTGCCAGCACAGGGGTTGGGGCCAACACCGGGGAGCTGTTTTTT
clone_size: NA
d_call: NA
v_call: TRBV6-5
j_call: TRBJ2-2

cdr3_aa: CSVEVAGQWTEAFF
cdr3_nt: TGCAGCGTTGAAGTGGCAGGGCAGTGGACTGAAGCTTTCTTT
clone_size: NA
d_call: NA
v_call: TRBV29-1
j_call: TRBJ1-1

cdr3_aa: CASSQVPTGGAFGYTF
cdr3_nt: TGCGCCAGCAGCCAAGTTCCGACAGGGGGCGCTTTTGGCTACACCTTC
clone_size: NA
d_call: TRBD1
v_call: TRBV4-1
j_call: TRBJ1-2

cdr3_aa: CASSNTGGAYGYTF
cdr3_nt: TGTGCCAGTAGTAATACAGGGGGAGCCTATGGCTACACCTTC
clone_size: NA
d_call: TRBD1
v_call: TRBV19
j_call: TRBJ1-2

cdr3_aa: CASSLEYGTDTQYF
cdr3_nt: TGTGCCAGCAGCTTGGAGTACGGGACAGATACGCAGTATTTT
clone_size: NA
d_call: NA
v_call: TRBV5-6
j_call: TRBJ2-3

cdr3_aa: CASSLGQEDEKLFF
cdr3_nt: TGTGCCAGCAGCCTAGGACAGGAGGACGAAAAACTGTTTTTT
clone_size: NA
d_call: TRBD1
v_call: TRBV7-9
j_call: TRBJ1-4

cdr3_aa: CASSLRAGGQSDTQYF
cdr3_nt: TGTGCCAGCAGCTTACGGGCGGGGGGGCAGTCAGATACGCAGTATTTT
clone_size: once
d_call: TRBD2
v_call: TRBV11-2
j_call: TRBJ2-3

cdr3_aa: CASSLWGVKNIQYF
cdr3_nt: TGTGCCAGCAGCTTATGGGGGGTCAAAAACATTCAGTACTTC
clone_size: NA
d_call: NA
v_call: TRBV11-2
j_call: TRBJ2-4

cdr3_aa: CASSLETGNGYTF
cdr3_nt: TGTGCCAGCAGCCTAGAGACAGGGAATGGCTACACCTTC
clone_size: NA
d_call: TRBD1
v_call: TRBV7-2
j_call: TRBJ1-2

cdr3_aa: CASSLSTGGANTQYF
cdr3_nt: TGTGCCAGCAGTTTATCGACAGGGGGCGCGAATACGCAGTATTTT
clone_size: NA
d_call: TRBD1
v_call: TRBV27
j_call: TRBJ2-3

cdr3_aa: CATRGHNTGELFF
cdr3_nt: TGTGCCACCAGGGGACACAACACCGGGGAGCTGTTTTTT
clone_size: NA
d_call: NA
v_call: TRBV3-1/TRBV3-2
j_call: TRBJ2-2

cdr3_aa: CASSSFNREQFF
cdr3_nt: TGTGCCAGCAGCTCCTTTAACCGGGAGCAGTTCTTC
clone_size: NA
d_call: NA
v_call: TRBV7-2
j_call: TRBJ2-1

cdr3_aa: CASSAGLGNYGYTF
cdr3_nt: TGTGCCAGCAGCGCAGGGTTGGGAAACTATGGCTACACCTTC
clone_size: NA
d_call: NA
v_call: TRBV11-2
j_call: TRBJ1-2

cdr3_aa: CSAGGPPQETQYF
cdr3_nt: TGCAGCGCAGGGGGTCCCCCTCAAGAGACCCAGTACTTC
clone_size: NA
d_call: TRBD1
v_call: TRBV29-1
j_call: TRBJ2-5

cdr3_aa: CASSSLGVSYEQYF
cdr3_nt: TGCGCCAGCAGCTCCTTAGGGGTTTCCTACGAGCAGTACTTC
clone_size: NA
d_call: NA
v_call: TRBV5-1
j_call: TRBJ2-7

cdr3_aa: CASRDRVNSPLHF
cdr3_nt: TGTGCCAGCCGGGACAGAGTTAATTCACCCCTCCACTTT
clone_size: NA
d_call: TRBD1
v_call: TRBV10-3
j_call: TRBJ1-6

cdr3_aa: CASSGRGYNSPLHF
cdr3_nt: TGTGCCAGCTCTGGACGGGGTTATAATTCACCCCTCCACTTT
clone_size: few
d_call: NA
v_call: TRBV19
j_call: TRBJ1-6

cdr3_aa: CASSVAFGLAGANEQFF
cdr3_nt: TGTGCCAGCAGCGTTGCCTTTGGACTAGCGGGAGCCAATGAGCAGTTCTTC
clone_size: NA
d_call: TRBD2
v_call: TRBV9
j_call: TRBJ2-1

cdr3_aa: CASSARTSGNDEQFF
cdr3_nt: TGTGCCAGCAGCGCCCGGACTAGCGGGAATGATGAGCAGTTCTTC
clone_size: NA
d_call: TRBD2
v_call: TRBV9
j_call: TRBJ2-1

cdr3_aa: CAISAPGTDTQYF
cdr3_nt: TGTGCCATCAGTGCCCCCGGCACAGATACGCAGTATTTT
clone_size: NA
d_call: NA
v_call: TRBV10-3
j_call: TRBJ2-3

cdr3_aa: CSVAPLTGPYNEQFF
cdr3_nt: TGCAGCGTCGCCCCACTGACTGGCCCCTACAATGAGCAGTTCTTC
clone_size: few
d_call: NA
v_call: TRBV29-1
j_call: TRBJ2-1

cdr3_aa: CASSSLYRGNEQFF
cdr3_nt: TGTGCCAGCAGCAGCTTATACAGGGGCAATGAGCAGTTCTTC
clone_size: NA
d_call: TRBD1
v_call: TRBV7-3
j_call: TRBJ2-1

cdr3_aa: CAISDRDLATGELFF
cdr3_nt: TGTGCCATCAGCGACCGGGACTTAGCCACCGGGGAGCTGTTTTTT
clone_size: few
d_call: NA
v_call: TRBV10-3
j_call: TRBJ2-2

cdr3_aa: CSVGLAGLYNEQFF
cdr3_nt: TGCAGCGTTGGGCTAGCGGGCTTGTACAATGAGCAGTTCTTC
clone_size: few
d_call: TRBD2
v_call: TRBV29-1
j_call: TRBJ2-1

cdr3_aa: CASSLDLAGATDTQYF
cdr3_nt: TGTGCCAGCAGCTTAGATTTGGCGGGAGCCACAGATACGCAGTATTTT
clone_size: once
d_call: TRBD2
v_call: TRBV11-2
j_call: TRBJ2-3

cdr3_aa: CASGGDRGRVNTEAFF
cdr3_nt: TGCGCCAGCGGGGGGGACAGGGGGCGGGTGAACACTGAAGCTTTCTTT
clone_size: NA
d_call: TRBD1
v_call: TRBV10-2
j_call: TRBJ1-1

cdr3_aa: CASSPLRGGVSSPLHF
cdr3_nt: TGTGCCAGCAGCCCGTTGCGGGGGGGAGTTAGCTCACCCCTCCACTTT
clone_size: once
d_call: NA
v_call: TRBV3-1/TRBV3-2
j_call: TRBJ1-6

cdr3_aa: CASSQDSGVAGKLSYNEQFF
cdr3_nt: TGCGCCAGCAGCCAAGATTCGGGAGTGGCGGGAAAGCTCTCCTACAATGAGCAGTTCTTC
clone_size: NA
d_call: NA
v_call: TRBV4-3
j_call: TRBJ2-1

cdr3_aa: CASSVGGSGYLQPYQETQYF
cdr3_nt: TGTGCCAGCAGCGTAGGTGGTAGCGGGTACCTGCAACCGTACCAAGAGACCCAGTACTTC
clone_size: NA
d_call: TRBD2
v_call: TRBV9
j_call: TRBJ2-5

cdr3_aa: CASSPTGDNQPQHF
cdr3_nt: TGTGCCAGCAGCCCTACAGGGGACAATCAGCCCCAGCATTTT
clone_size: NA
d_call: TRBD1
v_call: TRBV6-6
j_call: TRBJ1-5

cdr3_aa: CASSFPGQAYEQYF
cdr3_nt: TGTGCCAGTAGTTTCCCGGGACAGGCCTACGAGCAGTACTTC
clone_size: NA
d_call: TRBD1
v_call: TRBV19
j_call: TRBJ2-7